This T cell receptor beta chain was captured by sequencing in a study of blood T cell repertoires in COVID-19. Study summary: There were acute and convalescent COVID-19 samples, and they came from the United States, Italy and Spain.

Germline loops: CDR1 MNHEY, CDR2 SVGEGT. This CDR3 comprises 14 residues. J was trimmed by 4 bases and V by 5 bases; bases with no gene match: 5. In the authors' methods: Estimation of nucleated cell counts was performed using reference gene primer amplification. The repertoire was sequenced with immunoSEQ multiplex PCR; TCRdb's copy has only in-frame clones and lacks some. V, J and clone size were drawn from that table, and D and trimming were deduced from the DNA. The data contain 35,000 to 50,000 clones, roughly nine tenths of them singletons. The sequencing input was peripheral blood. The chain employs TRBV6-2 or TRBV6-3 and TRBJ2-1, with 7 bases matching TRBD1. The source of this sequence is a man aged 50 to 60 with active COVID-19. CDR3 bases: TGTGCCAGCAGTGCCGACAGGGTATACAATGAGCAGTTCTTC. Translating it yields CASSADRVYNEQFF.